What follows are 4 T cell receptor beta chains derived from one specimen sequenced in a study of blood T cell repertoires in COVID-19. This table comes from immunoSEQ multiplex PCR, and its TCRdb copy is limited to in-frame clones, with some not included. The sample includes 250,000 to 300,000 clones, roughly nine tenths of them seen just once. Sequenced material: peripheral blood. All receptors derive from a woman aged 30 to 39 with COVID-19, enrolled during active disease.

V gene TRBV11-2 combines with J gene TRBJ1-3; D unresolved. V lost 2 bases and J 3 bases, leaving 5 bases between the germline ends. This CDR3 is built from 13 residues. Looked up from germline, CDR1 is SGHAT and CDR2 is FQNNGV. The DNA for the CDR3 is TGTGCCAGCAGCTTAATCAGTGGAAACACCATATATTTT. It translates to CASSLISGNTIYF.

The rearrangement uses TRBV30 and TRBJ2-2, with D possibly matching TRBD2 (5 bases). Germline V gene sequence: CDR1 GTSNPN, CDR2 SVGIG (reference sequence). The CDR3 extends over 13 amino acids. V dropped 2 bases and J dropped 4 bases, with 8 bases sitting between them. CDR3 in amino acids: CAWSRETTGELFF. The CDR3 coding sequence is TGTGCCTGGAGTCGGGAAACCACCGGGGAGCTGTTTTTT.

The rearrangement uses TRBV7-2 and TRBJ2-3; D is unclear. The germline V gene has CDR1 SGHTA and CDR2 FQGNSA. The CDR3 has 15 amino acids. Deletions cut 3 bases from V and 2 bases from J, with 12 bases between. CDR3 DNA: TGTGCCAGCAGCTTGGCTCCCACATCCACAGATACGCAGTATTTT. Protein sequence: CASSLAPTSTDTQYF. Full variable domain (remainder filled in from reference TRBV7-2 and TRBJ2-3): GAGVSQSPSNKVTEKGKDVELRCDPISGHTALYWYRQSLGQGLEFLIYFQGNSAPDKSGLPSDRFSAERTGGSVSTLTIQRTQQEDSAVYLCASSLAPTSTDTQYFGPGTRLTVL.

The rearrangement joins TRBV12-3 or TRBV12-4 to TRBJ1-2; D gene unclear. CDR3 size: 13 residues. Trimming took 6 bases from V and 4 from J, leaving 12 bases between them. The CDR3 protein is CASSPSSGYGYTF. CDR3 sequence (DNA): TGTGCCAGCAGCCCTTCGTCGGGCTATGGCTACACCTTC.